The entry that follows covers one TCR beta chain sequence. In the authors' workflow: Reference gene primers were amplified, and this amplification served to estimate nucleated cell counts. Assay: immunoSEQ multiplex PCR; the TCRdb copy retains only in-frame clones and omits some. That table is the source of V, J and clone size, and D and trimming were worked out from the DNA. Altogether 100,000 or so clones are present, 75% to 90% being singletons, with the ten largest covering more than 7%. The data belong to a study of blood T cell repertoires in COVID-19. Across the study: COVID-19 samples, acute and convalescent, were from the United States, Italy and Spain. The analysed material was cDNA or gDNA that came from T cells, B-cell-depleted T cells, or PBMCs.

Trimming took 5 bases from V and 7 from J, leaving 16 bases between them. This CDR3 has 15 amino acids. From germline, CDR1 is SGHDT and CDR2 YYEEEE. The origin of this receptor is a man between 60 and 70 years old with acute or convalescent COVID-19. The sequenced material came from peripheral blood. V is TRBV5-6 and J is TRBJ1-6; maybe TRBD1 (6 bases). In nucleotides, the CDR3 is TGTGCCAGCAGTTATAGGACAGCCGCCAATTCACCCCTCCACTTT. Protein sequence: CASSYRTAANSPLHF.